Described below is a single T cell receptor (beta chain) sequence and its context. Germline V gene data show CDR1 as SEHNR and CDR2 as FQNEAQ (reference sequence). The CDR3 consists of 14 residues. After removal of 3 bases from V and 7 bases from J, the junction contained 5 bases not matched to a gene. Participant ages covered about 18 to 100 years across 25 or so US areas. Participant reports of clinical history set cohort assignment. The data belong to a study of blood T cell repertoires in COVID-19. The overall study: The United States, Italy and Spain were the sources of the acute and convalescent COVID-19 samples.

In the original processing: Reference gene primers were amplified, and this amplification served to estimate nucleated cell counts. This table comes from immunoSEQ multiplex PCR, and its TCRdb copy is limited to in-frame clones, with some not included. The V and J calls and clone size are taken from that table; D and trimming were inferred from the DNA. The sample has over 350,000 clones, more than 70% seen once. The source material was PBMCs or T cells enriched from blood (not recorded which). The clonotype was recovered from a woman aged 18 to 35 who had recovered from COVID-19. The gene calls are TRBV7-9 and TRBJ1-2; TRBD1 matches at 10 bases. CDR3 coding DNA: TGTGCCAGCAGCTTCAGGGACAGGGGAACTGGCTACACCTTC. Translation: CASSFRDRGTGYTF.